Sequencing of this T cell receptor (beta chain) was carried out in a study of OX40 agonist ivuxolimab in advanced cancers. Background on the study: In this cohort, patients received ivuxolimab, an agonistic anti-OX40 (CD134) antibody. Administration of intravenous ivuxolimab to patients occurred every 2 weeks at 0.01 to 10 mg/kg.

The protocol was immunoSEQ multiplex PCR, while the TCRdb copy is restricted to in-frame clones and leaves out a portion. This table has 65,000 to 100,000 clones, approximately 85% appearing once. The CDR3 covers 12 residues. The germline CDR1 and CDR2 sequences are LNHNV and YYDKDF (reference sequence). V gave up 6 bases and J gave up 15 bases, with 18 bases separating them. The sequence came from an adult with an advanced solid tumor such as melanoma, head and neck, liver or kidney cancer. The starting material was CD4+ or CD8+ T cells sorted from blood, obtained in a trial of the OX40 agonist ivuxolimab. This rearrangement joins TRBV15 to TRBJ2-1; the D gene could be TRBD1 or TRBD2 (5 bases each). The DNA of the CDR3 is TGTGCCACCAGTCCGGGACCCAGAACCCCGTTCTTC. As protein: CATSPGPRTPFF.